The clone carrying this T cell receptor (beta chain) has more than one count but fewer than ten. These data come from a study of patients and donors after allogeneic stem cell transplantation. TCRdb reprocessed the RT-PCR reads via MiXCR and lists one record per CDR3 protein. In the table there are 190,000 or so distinct CDR3 sequences, roughly two fifths of which are singletons. This CDR3 region has 14 residues. The germline gives CDR1 SGHVS, CDR2 FNYEAQ. V lost 5 bases and J lost 4; bases outside the gene matches: 7. This receptor was taken from a human donor who was either an allogeneic HSCT recipient or a stem cell or donor lymphocyte infusion donor (not recorded which). It is not recorded whose cells these are; they may come from a transplant donor. Source material: blood, either unsorted or a sorted T cell fraction (not recorded which). V usage is TRBV7-6 and J usage is TRBJ1-2; 7 bases are shared with TRBD1. The CDR3 DNA follows: TGTGCCAGCAGCGGAACGACAGGGCCCTATGGCTACACCTTC. Translating it yields CASSGTTGPYGYTF.